This passage covers 10 T cell receptor beta chains from one sample sequenced in a study of siplizumab effects on memory and regulatory T cells. Profiled with immunoSEQ multiplex PCR; TCRdb holds only in-frame clones, not every one. This sample has more than 5,500 clones, with roughly a third found just once. Their cognate antigens are unknown. Coculturing at 37°C lasted around 6 days for the mixed lymphocyte reaction cells. Material: CFSE-low (dividing) CD8+ T cells sorted from an allogeneic mixed lymphocyte reaction. Receptor source: a human donor in good health; the cells came from an allogeneic mixed lymphocyte reaction.

By sample share, this clone is medium-sized (0.01 to 0.1%). The J gene is TRBJ2-7, the V gene TRBV27; 7 bases align to TRBD1. V lost 0 bases and J lost 3; bases outside the gene matches: 5. This CDR3 region has 15 residues. The germline CDR1 and CDR2 sequences are MNHEY and SMNVEV (reference sequence). This CDR3 is CASSLSGGEYYEQYF. Written as DNA, the CDR3 is TGTGCCAGCAGTTTATCAGGGGGCGAATACTACGAGCAGTACTTC.

J is TRBJ1-5 and V is TRBV7-4, with D uncertain. Trimming took 1 base from V and 9 from J, leaving 4 bases between them. This CDR3 region has 11 residues. Germline V lookup: CDR1 SGHVT, CDR2 SQSDAQ. CDR3 in DNA: TGTGCCAGCAGCTTAGGGGGGCCCCAGCATTTT. It yields the protein CASSLGGPQHF.

Relative to its sample, this clone is medium-sized. This chain connects TRBV4-2 to TRBJ2-3, with a weak D call TRBD1 (6 bases). Germline V CDR1 and CDR2: LGHNA, YNFKEQ. This CDR3 is 17 amino acids long. Trimming took off 1 base at V and 0 bases at J, with 14 bases between the two ends. The CDR3 region has the DNA TGTGCCAGCAGCCAAGTTAGGGGGAGTTCTAGCACAGATACGCAGTATTTT. This sequence encodes CASSQVRGSSSTDTQYF.

The chain carries TRBV7-8 and TRBJ2-1; 11 bases agree with TRBD2. The CDR3 consists of 15 residues. CDR1 is SGHVS, CDR2 FQNEAQ, per germline. V shed 6 bases, J shed 7 bases, and the junction held 8 bases outside the gene matches. DNA of the CDR3: TGTGCCAGCAGTACCGGGACTAGCGGAAGTAATGAGCAGTTCTTC. It translates to CASSTGTSGSNEQFF.

In its sample, this clone is medium-sized (0.01 to 0.1%). This chain connects TRBV27 to TRBJ2-7; D not resolved. There are 14 residues in the CDR3. With 3 bases removed from V and 6 bases from J, the gap between germline ends came to 15 bases. Germline loops: CDR1 MNHEY, CDR2 SMNVEV (reference sequence). In DNA, the CDR3 is TGTGCCAGCAGTTTTCAGCCTACCTCGCCCGAGCAGTACTTC. It translates to CASSFQPTSPEQYF.

The chain recombines TRBV13 with TRBJ2-1; unclear D gene. Germline V gene sequence: CDR1 PRHDT, CDR2 FYEKMQ (reference sequence). The CDR3 sequence is 13 residues long. Trimming pared 1 base from V and 3 bases from J, leaving 4 bases between. CDR3 in amino acids: CASSLASYNEQFF. CDR3 bases: TGTGCCAGCAGCTTAGCTAGCTACAATGAGCAGTTCTTC.

This sequence joins TRBV4-3 and TRBJ2-1, with TRBD2 matching 8 bases. The V segment lost 1 base and the J segment 6 bases; nucleotides outside the gene matches: 8. This CDR3 has 16 amino acids. Germline V gene sequence: CDR1 LGHNA, CDR2 YSLEER. CDR3 in DNA: TGCGCCAGCAGCCAAGTGAGTGGCGGGGGGCTCAATGAGCAGTTCTTC. Translation: CASSQVSGGGLNEQFF.

This clone is classed as medium-sized. V and J are TRBV30 and TRBJ2-1, with D possibly matching TRBD1 (5 bases). The germline V gene encodes CDR1 GTSNPN and CDR2 SVGIG (reference sequence). With 6 bases removed from V and 0 bases from J, the gap between germline ends came to 15 bases. The CDR3 runs to 15 residues. This CDR3 reads CACPMGPSSYNEQFF. As DNA, the CDR3 is TGTGCCTGCCCCATGGGGCCCAGCTCCTACAATGAGCAGTTCTTC.

This clone is medium-sized (0.01 to 0.1%) within its sample. The V gene is TRBV5-4, the J gene TRBJ1-1; D is ambiguous. CDR3 length: 12 amino acids. Per germline, CDR1 SGHNT and CDR2 YYREEE (reference sequence). Trimming stripped 5 bases from V and 2 bases from J, with 7 bases between. The CDR3 nucleotides are TGTGCCAGCAGTTTAATTAACACTGAAGCTTTCTTT. Translated, it gives CASSLINTEAFF.

There are a few counts of this clone. This chain uses TRBV30 with TRBJ2-3; perhaps TRBD2 as D (6 bases). The CDR3 is 12 amino acids. Germline assignment: CDR1 GTSNPN and CDR2 SVGIG (reference sequence). Trimming removed 2 bases from V and 6 bases from J, with 9 bases in between. CDR3 residues: CAWSPLADTQYF. CDR3 DNA sequence: TGTGCCTGGAGTCCTCTAGCGGATACGCAGTATTTT.